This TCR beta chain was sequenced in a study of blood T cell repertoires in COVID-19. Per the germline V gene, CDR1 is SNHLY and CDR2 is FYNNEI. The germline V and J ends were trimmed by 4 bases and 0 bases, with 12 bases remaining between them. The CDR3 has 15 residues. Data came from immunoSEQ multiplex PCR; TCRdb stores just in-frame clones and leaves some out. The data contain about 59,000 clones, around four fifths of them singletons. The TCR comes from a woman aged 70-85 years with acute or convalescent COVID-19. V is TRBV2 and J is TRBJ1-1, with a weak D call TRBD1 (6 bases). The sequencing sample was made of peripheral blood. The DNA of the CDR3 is TGTGCCAGCAGTGCCTGGACAGCCATGAACACTGAAGCTTTCTTT. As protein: CASSAWTAMNTEAFF.